One and the same sample provided the 32 T cell receptor beta chains below, sequenced in a study of blood T cell repertoires in COVID-19. Only in-frame clones appear in the TCRdb table, and some are missing; sequencing was by immunoSEQ multiplex PCR. The sample records about 220,000 clones, roughly 84% being singletons. Sequencing was performed on peripheral blood. These TCRs come from a man aged 50 to 60 who had recovered from COVID-19.

The chain employs TRBV9 and TRBJ2-2; maybe TRBD2 (6 bases). V was cut by 1 base and J by 7 bases, with 11 bases left in between. Germline V gene sequence: CDR1 SGDLS, CDR2 YYNGEE. CDR3 length: 14 residues. The CDR3 sequence: CASSVPAEGGELFF. CDR3 sequence (DNA): TGTGCCAGCAGCGTACCTGCGGAGGGCGGGGAGCTGTTTTTT.

The V gene is TRBV30, the J gene TRBJ2-7, with a weak D call TRBD1 (6 bases). Per the germline V gene, CDR1 is GTSNPN and CDR2 is SVGIG (reference sequence). V lost 2 bases to trimming and J lost 4 bases, with 9 bases between them. The CDR3 contains 12 residues. The CDR3 sequence: CAWSIQGYEQYF. CDR3 nucleotides: TGTGCCTGGAGTATCCAGGGGTACGAGCAGTACTTC.

The chain is built from TRBV27 and TRBJ1-1; no clear D. The germline V gene encodes CDR1 MNHEY and CDR2 SMNVEV (reference sequence). CDR3 length: 14 residues. Trimming stripped 1 base from V and 2 bases from J, with 8 bases between. The DNA for the CDR3 is TGTGCCAGCAGTTTATTTCCGGGAAACACTGAAGCTTTCTTT. The encoded protein is CASSLFPGNTEAFF.

V is TRBV19 and J is TRBJ2-2; D remains ambiguous. Trimming removed 5 bases from V and 0 bases from J, with 10 bases in between. The germline V gene has CDR1 LNHDA and CDR2 SQIVND (reference sequence). The CDR3 covers 15 residues. The CDR3 region is CASSRRGANTGELFF. CDR3 DNA sequence: TGTGCCAGTAGTCGTCGCGGAGCGAACACCGGGGAGCTGTTTTTT. The full variable domain, rest sourced from reference TRBV19 and TRBJ2-2, is DGGITQSPKYLFRKEGQNVTLSCEQNLNHDAMYWYRQDPGQGLRLIYYSQIVNDFQKGDIAEGYSVSREKKESFPLTVTSAQKNPTAFYLCASSRRGANTGELFFGEGSRLTVL.

The chain is built from TRBV6-1 and TRBJ2-7; TRBD2 matches at 8 bases. The CDR3 covers 16 residues. V lost 2 bases and J lost 0; bases outside the gene matches: 6. The germline V gene encodes CDR1 MNHNS and CDR2 SASEGT. CDR3 DNA sequence: TGTGCCAGCAGTGAAATACTAGCGGACAGCTCCTACGAGCAGTACTTC. It encodes CASSEILADSSYEQYF.

The chain carries TRBV29-1 and TRBJ2-7; possible D gene TRBD2, 8 bases. CDR3 length: 15 amino acids. V lost 8 bases, J lost 2 bases, and 22 bases lay in between. The germline gives CDR1 SQVTM, CDR2 ANQGSEA. CDR3 DNA: TGCAGCCCGGGGGGGGACAGCCATCAAACCTACGAGCAGTACTTC. Translated, it gives CSPGGDSHQTYEQYF.

The genes are TRBV19 and TRBJ2-1; 8 bases are a match to TRBD2. CDR1 LNHDA and CDR2 SQIVND come from the germline V gene (reference sequence). CDR3 length: 13 residues. Trimming cost V 5 bases and J 5 bases; bases outside gene matches: 2. CDR3 sequence (DNA): TGTGCCAGTAGTCCAGCGGGAGACAATGAGCAGTTCTTC. This translates into CASSPAGDNEQFF. Using reference TRBV19 and TRBJ2-1 for the parts outside the CDR3, the full variable domain is DGGITQSPKYLFRKEGQNVTLSCEQNLNHDAMYWYRQDPGQGLRLIYYSQIVNDFQKGDIAEGYSVSREKKESFPLTVTSAQKNPTAFYLCASSPAGDNEQFFGPGTRLTVL.

The chain employs TRBV7-9 and TRBJ2-7, with TRBD1 identical over 11 bases. The V segment lost 4 bases and the J segment 6 bases; nucleotides outside the gene matches: 5. This CDR3 region has 14 residues. CDR1 is SEHNR, CDR2 FQNEAQ, per germline (reference sequence). The CDR3 spells CASSSGQGASEQYF. DNA of the CDR3: TGTGCCAGCAGCTCCGGACAGGGGGCCTCCGAGCAGTACTTC.

The chain links TRBV11-1 to TRBJ2-5; 9 bases match TRBD1. V dropped 3 bases and J dropped 2; count of bases not matched to a gene: 7. The CDR3 totals 16 residues. Germline CDR1 reads SGHAT; CDR2 reads FQDESV (reference sequence). The DNA for the CDR3 is TGTGCCAGCAGCTTTGGGGACAGGGCCCTACAAGAGACCCAGTACTTC. Translating gives CASSFGDRALQETQYF.

The rearrangement uses TRBV10-3 and TRBJ2-7, with TRBD1 as a possible D gene (5 bases). The CDR3 extends over 17 amino acids. With 7 bases removed from V and 0 bases from J, the gap between germline ends came to 22 bases. CDR1 and CDR2 (germline): ENHRY, SYGVKD. The CDR3 loop reads CAINNRPSGLSSYEQYF. The CDR3 DNA follows: TGTGCCATCAACAACCGCCCCTCAGGGTTAAGCTCCTACGAGCAGTACTTC.

The CDR3 DNA follows: TGTGCCAGCAGGCGGGGGCAGGCAAACACCATATATTTT. Translating gives CASRRGQANTIYF. This rearrangement joins TRBV25-1 to TRBJ1-3; a weak D match, TRBD1 (6 bases). The CDR3 totals 13 residues. V was shortened by 6 bases and J by 6 bases, with 12 bases between the two germline ends. In germline, CDR1 is MGHDK, CDR2 SYGVNS.

V is TRBV5-1 and J is TRBJ2-2; 8 bases match TRBD2. The CDR3 has 17 amino acids. Germline V gene sequence: CDR1 SGHRS, CDR2 YFSETQ. The ends lost 0 bases at V and 3 bases at J; junction bases unmatched: 7. The CDR3 DNA is TGCGCCAGCAGCTTGGCCGCGGGGGGCTCGCACACCGGGGAGCTGTTTTTT. Translating it yields CASSLAAGGSHTGELFF.

This chain connects TRBV27 to TRBJ1-5; D remains ambiguous. This CDR3 has 13 residues. The germline V gene encodes CDR1 MNHEY and CDR2 SMNVEV (reference sequence). Trimming pared 6 bases from V and 0 bases from J, leaving 6 bases between. CDR3: CASRFHSNQPQHF. CDR3 DNA: TGTGCCAGCAGATTCCATAGCAATCAGCCCCAGCATTTT.

The chain is built from TRBV28 and TRBJ2-5; 7 nucleotides agree with TRBD1. There are 14 residues in the CDR3. The germline V gene has CDR1 MDHEN and CDR2 SYDVKM. Losses at the gene ends were 6 bases for V and 1 base for J; bases not matched to a gene: 5. As DNA, the CDR3 is TGTGCCAGCAGGCCGACAGGGATCCAAGAGACCCAGTACTTC. It codes for CASRPTGIQETQYF.

The genes are TRBV6-6 and TRBJ1-5; D not resolved. CDR1 is MNHNY and CDR2 is SVGAGI in the germline V gene (reference sequence). The CDR3 consists of 16 residues. V was trimmed by 2 bases and J by 0 bases, leaving 11 bases between them. CDR3: CASSYAISGSNQPQHF. The CDR3 DNA sequence: TGTGCCAGCAGTTACGCTATCTCTGGTAGCAATCAGCCCCAGCATTTT.

The chain is built from TRBV30 and TRBJ1-3; the D gene is possibly TRBD1 (5 bases). Trimming pared 3 bases from V and 0 bases from J, leaving 12 bases between. The germline V gene has CDR1 GTSNPN and CDR2 SVGIG (reference sequence). CDR3 length: 15 amino acids. DNA of the CDR3: TGTGCCTGGAGACTAAAGACAGCCTCTGGAAACACCATATATTTT. Protein: CAWRLKTASGNTIYF. Complete variable domain (other parts from reference TRBV30 and TRBJ1-3): SQTIHQWPATLVQPVGSPLSLECTVEGTSNPNLYWYRQAAGRGLQLLFYSVGIGQISSEVPQNLSASRPQDRQFILSSKKLLLSDSGFYLCAWRLKTASGNTIYFGEGSWLTVV.

The V gene is TRBV5-4, the J gene TRBJ2-1; 8 nucleotides agree with TRBD1. V lost 1 base to trimming and J lost 7 bases; unmatched junction nucleotides: 7. CDR1 and CDR2 (germline): SGHNT, YYREEE (reference sequence). The length of the CDR3 is 15 residues. The chain's CDR3 is CASSLPGGLGNEQFF. The CDR3, as DNA: TGTGCCAGCAGCTTGCCAGGGGGCTTAGGGAATGAGCAGTTCTTC.

This sequence joins TRBV19 and TRBJ2-7; 7 bases are a match to TRBD1. V lost 8 bases and J lost 3; bases outside the gene matches: 10. There are 14 residues in the CDR3. Germline V gene data show CDR1 as LNHDA and CDR2 as SQIVND (reference sequence). Here the CDR3 DNA reads TGTGCCAGTTCCTCCGGGACAGCTATCTACGAGCAGTACTTC. Translation gives CASSSGTAIYEQYF.

This chain links TRBV10-3 with TRBJ1-2; possible D gene TRBD1, 6 bases. The CDR3 consists of 13 residues. V lost 11 bases and J 8 bases, leaving 21 bases between the germline ends. The germline V gene encodes CDR1 ENHRY and CDR2 SYGVKD. CDR3 nucleotide sequence: TGTGCCTACCGAGGGGGGGCGGACCGGGGCTACACCTTC. Encoded protein: CAYRGGADRGYTF.

The chain carries TRBV5-1 and TRBJ2-1; 7 bases agree with TRBD2. The CDR3 spans 16 residues. CDR1 and CDR2 from the germline V gene are SGHRS and YFSETQ. Trimming at V came to 9 bases and at J to 1 base, leaving 13 bases not matched to a gene. The CDR3 bases are TGCGCCACAAACCCTGGGACTATCAGTTCCTACAATGAGCAGTTCTTC. It translates to CATNPGTISSYNEQFF.

This clone was counted between two and nine times. The chain combines TRBV14 with TRBJ2-2; D is possibly TRBD1 (6 bases). This CDR3 has 15 amino acids. CDR1 and CDR2 (germline): SGHDN, FVKESK. V gave up 3 bases and J gave up 4 bases, with 12 bases separating them. This CDR3 reads CASSQDGQRTGELFF. CDR3 coding DNA: TGTGCCAGCAGCCAGGACGGACAGCGCACCGGGGAGCTGTTTTTT.

For the CDR3, the DNA is TGTGCCAGCAGCTTCGTGGAGACGGAAGAGACCCAGTACTTC. Translation gives CASSFVETEETQYF. The chain uses TRBV7-8 and TRBJ2-5; D remains ambiguous. Germline V lookup: CDR1 SGHVS, CDR2 FQNEAQ. Trimming took 3 bases from V and 3 from J, leaving 11 bases between them. This CDR3 spans 14 amino acids. The whole variable domain, remainder taken from reference TRBV7-8 and TRBJ2-5, is GAGVSQSPRYKVAKRGQDVALRCDPISGHVSLFWYQQALGQGPEFLTYFQNEAQLDKSGLPSDRFFAERPEGSVSTLKIQRTQQEDSAVYLCASSFVETEETQYFGPGTRLLVL.

The chain uses TRBV14 and TRBJ2-1; 7 bases are shared with TRBD2. The length of the CDR3 is 17 residues. CDR1 SGHDN and CDR2 FVKESK come from the germline V gene. V shed 0 bases, J shed 8 bases, and the junction held 13 bases outside the gene matches. CDR3 sequence (DNA): TGTGCCAGCAGCCAAGAAGGCGGTGGCGGGAGTTGGGATGAGCAGTTCTTC. Protein sequence: CASSQEGGGGSWDEQFF.

The CDR3 DNA is TGTGCCAGCAGTGAGGGCGGGAGATCGGCAGATACGCAGTATTTT. Its translation: CASSEGGRSADTQYF. This chain connects TRBV6-4 to TRBJ2-3, with 7 bases matching TRBD2. Germline V gene lookup returns CDR1 MRHNA and CDR2 SNTAGT. CDR3 length equals 15 residues. V lost 3 bases and J lost 4; bases outside the gene matches: 7.

This clone was counted a few times. Other DNA sequences in the sample encode the same CDR3. J is TRBJ2-1 and V is TRBV29-1; 14 nucleotides line up with TRBD2. Germline trimming cut 6 bases from V and 10 bases from J; bases unmatched to any gene: 8. Germline loops: CDR1 SQVTM, CDR2 ANQGSEA. This CDR3 is 14 amino acids long. Written as DNA, the CDR3 is TGCAGCGTGGGGCCCGGACTAGCGGGAGGAGAGCAGTTCTTC. Translated, it gives CSVGPGLAGGEQFF.

The chain uses TRBV24-1 and TRBJ1-2; tentative D call: TRBD1 (5 bases). Germline V gene lookup returns CDR1 KGHDR and CDR2 SFDVKD. V lost 4 bases, J lost 9 bases, and 14 bases lay in between. CDR3 length: 13 amino acids. The CDR3 spells CATSDRGGGSYTF. DNA for the CDR3: TGTGCCACCAGTGACCGTGGGGGGGGGAGCTACACCTTC.

The V gene is TRBV2, the J gene TRBJ2-7, with TRBD2 matching 7 bases. The CDR3 sequence is 15 residues long. Trimming took 7 bases from V and 2 from J; bases not matched to a gene: 11. Germline-derived CDR1 and CDR2 are SNHLY and FYNNEI. The DNA for the CDR3 is TGTGCCAGCACCTACCCTGGGGAGGGAACCTACGAGCAGTACTTC. Translated, it gives CASTYPGEGTYEQYF.

The chain links TRBV28 to TRBJ2-7; 8 positions match TRBD2. The CDR3 extends over 15 amino acids. With 5 bases clipped from V and 6 bases from J, the junction kept 12 bases outside the gene matches. Germline CDR1 and CDR2: MDHEN and SYDVKM. CDR3 DNA sequence: TGTGCCAGCAGTCCCCTCGGGCTAGCGGGTCGCGAGCAGTACTTC. Its protein is CASSPLGLAGREQYF.

The V gene is TRBV9, the J gene TRBJ2-3; 15 bases are shared with TRBD2. Germline trimming cut 4 bases from V and 2 bases from J; bases unmatched to any gene: 5. Looked up from germline, CDR1 is SGDLS and CDR2 is YYNGEE. The CDR3 is 17 residues long. DNA of the CDR3: TGTGCCAGCAGCAAGGGACTAGCGGGAGGCCTCACAGATACGCAGTATTTT. This translates into CASSKGLAGGLTDTQYF.

The chain joins TRBV5-4 to TRBJ2-3; D is unclear. Germline V lookup: CDR1 SGHNT, CDR2 YYREEE (reference sequence). CDR3 length: 14 residues. Trimming cost V 4 bases and J 1 base, with 10 bases left between them. CDR3 amino acids: CASSPPLGTDTQYF. CDR3 DNA: TGTGCCAGCAGCCCCCCCCTCGGCACAGATACGCAGTATTTT. The full variable domain, completed using reference TRBV5-4 and TRBJ2-3, is ETGVTQSPTHLIKTRGQQVTLRCSSQSGHNTVSWYQQALGQGPQFIFQYYREEENGRGNFPPRFSGLQFPNYSSELNVNALELDDSALYLCASSPPLGTDTQYFGPGTRLTVL.

This chain joins TRBV12-3 or TRBV12-4 and TRBJ1-1; D is unresolved. This CDR3 has 11 residues. Trimming shortened V by 5 bases and J by 11 bases, and 12 bases separated the two germline ends. The CDR3: CASSQRETAFF. The CDR3 DNA reads TGTGCCAGCAGTCAGAGGGAAACGGCTTTCTTT.

The V call is TRBV28, the J call TRBJ2-1; D gene ambiguous. The germline V gene encodes CDR1 MDHEN and CDR2 SYDVKM. The CDR3 loop spans 12 amino acids. With 5 bases removed from V and 8 bases from J, the gap between germline ends came to 10 bases. CDR3 DNA: TGTGCCAGCAGTCTTCTCCCGTATGAGCAGTTCTTC. Encoded protein: CASSLLPYEQFF.